One and the same sample provided the 17 T cell receptor beta chains below, sequenced in a study of blood T cell repertoires in COVID-19. The repertoire was sequenced with immunoSEQ multiplex PCR; TCRdb's copy has only in-frame clones and lacks some. This sample has approximately 390,000 clones, with around 90% found just once. Sample: peripheral blood. The receptors here all came from a man in his late teens or twenties with active or convalescent COVID-19.

V is TRBV2 and J is TRBJ1-1, with D perhaps TRBD1 (6 bases). From germline, CDR1 is SNHLY and CDR2 FYNNEI. V was pared by 7 bases and J by 1 base, with 13 bases between. This CDR3 contains 14 residues. The CDR3 reads CASNTRQANTEAFF. CDR3 nucleotide sequence: TGTGCCAGCAACACAAGACAGGCGAACACTGAAGCTTTCTTT.

With respect to this clone: Relative to the germline gene, one junction end is altered; a read error may explain this. DNA of the CDR3: TGTGCCAGTCGGACAGGGGTCTCTGGGGCCAACGTGCTGACTTTC. It yields the protein CASRTGVSGANVLTF. The V and J genes are TRBV19 and TRBJ2-6, with TRBD1 matching over 9 bases. The germline V gene encodes CDR1 LNHDA and CDR2 SQIVND (reference sequence). The CDR3 contains 15 residues. Supplemented by reference TRBV19 and TRBJ2-6, the full variable domain reads DGGITQSPKYLFRKEGQNVTLSCEQNLNHDAMYWYRQDPGQGLRLIYYSQIVNDFQKGDIAEGYSVSREKKESFPLTVTSAQKNPTAFYLCASRTGVSGANVLTFGAGSRLTVL.

There are a few counts of this clone. This rearrangement joins TRBV6-5 to TRBJ1-6; perhaps TRBD1 as D (6 bases). Germline V CDR1 and CDR2: MNHEY, SVGAGI. V lost 2 bases and J 12 bases, leaving 8 bases between the germline ends. There are 12 residues in the CDR3. In nucleotides, the CDR3 is TGTGCCAGCAGTTACCGAGGGGGACCCCTCCACTTT. Translating gives CASSYRGGPLHF.

This chain uses TRBV6-5 with TRBJ2-7; 10 bases align to TRBD2. Germline values: CDR1 MNHEY, CDR2 SVGAGI. The junction had 11 bases not matched to a gene; V was cut back by 5 bases and J by 7 bases. CDR3 length equals 15 residues. CDR3 residues: CASSLPSGSAEEQYF. Written as DNA, the CDR3 is TGTGCCAGCAGTCTTCCTAGCGGGAGTGCGGAAGAGCAGTACTTC.

The V and J genes are TRBV5-1 and TRBJ1-1; D uncertain. Trimming left V 0 bases short and J 0 bases short, with 12 bases between. The CDR3 runs 16 residues. The germline CDR1 and CDR2 sequences are SGHRS and YFSETQ. CDR3 sequence: CASSLDAAVLNTEAFF. In DNA, the CDR3 is TGCGCCAGCAGCTTGGATGCGGCAGTACTGAACACTGAAGCTTTCTTT.

The CDR3 loop reads CASSLALTREGTYNEQFF. The DNA for the CDR3 is TGTGCCAGCAGCTTAGCGCTAACTCGGGAGGGGACTTACAATGAGCAGTTCTTC. V and J are TRBV7-2 and TRBJ2-1, with 8 bases that match TRBD2. V shed 0 bases, J shed 4 bases, and the junction held 11 bases outside the gene matches. This CDR3 has 18 residues. Per the germline V gene, CDR1 is SGHTA and CDR2 is FQGNSA.

J is TRBJ1-2 and V is TRBV18; D remains ambiguous. This CDR3 is built from 16 residues. V was clipped by 3 bases and J by 0 bases, with 14 bases between them. Germline V gene data show CDR1 as KGHSH and CDR2 as LQKENI. DNA of the CDR3: TGTGCCAGCTCACCCCTTGGAGGGCTAGCTAACTATGGCTACACCTTC. It yields the protein CASSPLGGLANYGYTF. Full variable domain (rest looked up from reference TRBV18 and TRBJ1-2): NAGVMQNPRHLVRRRGQEARLRCSPMKGHSHVYWYRQLPEEGLKFMVYLQKENIIDESGMPKERFSAEFPKEGPSILRIQQVVRGDSAAYFCASSPLGGLANYGYTFGSGTRLTVV.

The chain combines TRBV2 with TRBJ1-3, with 7 bases identical to TRBD1. CDR1 and CDR2 (germline): SNHLY, FYNNEI. V was pared by 6 bases and J by 4 bases, with 3 bases of the junction left unmatched. The CDR3 is made up of 13 amino acids. CDR3 sequence: CASRDRSGNTIYF. As DNA, the CDR3 is TGTGCCAGCAGGGACAGGTCAGGAAACACCATATATTTT.

The V and J genes are TRBV7-3 and TRBJ2-7, with D perhaps matching TRBD2 (5 bases). Trimming took 5 bases from V and 7 from J, leaving 21 bases between them. The CDR3 has 15 amino acids. Germline lookup yields CDR1 SGHTA and CDR2 FQGTGA. CDR3 residues: CASSATGTVAGEQYF. CDR3 sequence (DNA): TGTGCCAGCAGCGCAACCGGCACGGTCGCGGGTGAGCAGTACTTC.

Notes on this clone: This sample also contains other DNA sequences that code for the same CDR3. This rearrangement joins TRBV6-5 to TRBJ2-5; 7 nucleotides agree with TRBD2. The CDR3 has 13 residues. CDR1 is MNHEY and CDR2 is SVGAGI in the germline V gene. J was trimmed by 4 bases and V by 6 bases; bases with no gene match: 5. CDR3 sequence: CASSRGGGETQYF. The CDR3 bases are TGTGCCAGCAGCCGGGGCGGGGGAGAGACCCAGTACTTC.

The chain couples TRBV19 to TRBJ2-7; D unclear. CDR1 LNHDA and CDR2 SQIVND come from the germline V gene (reference sequence). Trimming pared 9 bases from V and 7 bases from J, leaving 19 bases between. CDR3 length: 13 residues. The CDR3 bases are TGTGCCAGCTCGAGGCAGCTCCGTGGAGAGCAGTACTTC. It specifies CASSRQLRGEQYF.

V and J are TRBV4-1 and TRBJ1-1; 9 bases match TRBD1. CDR1 MGHRA and CDR2 YSYEKL come from the germline V gene. This CDR3 spans 14 amino acids. The J segment lost 4 bases and the V segment lost 1 base, leaving 1 base of the junction unmatched. The CDR3 here is CASSQGDRVTEAFF. As DNA, the CDR3 is TGCGCCAGCAGCCAAGGGGACAGGGTCACTGAAGCTTTCTTT.

V is TRBV27 and J is TRBJ1-1, with D maybe TRBD1 (6 bases). V dropped 6 bases and J dropped 6 bases, with 17 bases sitting between them. Germline-derived CDR1 and CDR2 are MNHEY and SMNVEV (reference sequence). The CDR3 consists of 14 residues. CDR3 loop: CASRDSQGVPEAFF. CDR3 nucleotide sequence: TGTGCCAGCAGGGATTCACAGGGAGTGCCTGAAGCTTTCTTT.

This rearrangement joins TRBV10-3 to TRBJ1-5, with D perhaps TRBD1 (5 bases). Trimming stripped 4 bases from V and 7 bases from J, with 17 bases between. CDR3 size: 15 residues. The V gene's germline CDR1 is ENHRY and CDR2 SYGVKD. The CDR3 here is CAISVVGADSQPQHF. In nucleotides, the CDR3 is TGTGCCATCAGTGTCGTAGGGGCAGATTCGCAGCCCCAGCATTTT.

A word on this clone: At one end the junction does not follow the germline gene, possibly because of a read error. The chain links TRBV2 to TRBJ1-4; D is possibly TRBD1 (6 bases). From germline, CDR1 is SNHLY and CDR2 FYNNEI. The CDR3 sequence is 12 residues long. The CDR3 here is CASRPDSAREIF. As DNA, the CDR3 is TGTGCCAGCAGGCCGGACAGTGCCAGGGAGATTTTT. The variable domain in full, completed from reference TRBV2 and TRBJ1-4, reads EPEVTQTPSHQVTQMGQEVILRCVPISNHLYFYWYRQILGQKVEFLVSFYNNEISEKSEIFDDQFSVERPDGSNFTLKIRSTKLEDSAMYFCASRPDSAREIFGSGTQLSVL.

This clone was counted a few times. V gene TRBV6-2 or TRBV6-3 combines with J gene TRBJ1-2, with D possibly matching TRBD1 (5 bases). V lost 0 bases and J lost 4, with 12 bases in between. Germline CDR1 MNHEY, CDR2 SVGEGT. This CDR3 comprises 15 residues. CDR3 coding DNA: TGTGCCAGCAGTTACTCGATCTCTGGGGCCTATGGCTACACCTTC. Its translation: CASSYSISGAYGYTF.

The table lists this clone with a few counts. This rearrangement joins TRBV28 to TRBJ2-2; no clear D gene. The CDR3 extends over 13 amino acids. In germline, CDR1 is MDHEN, CDR2 SYDVKM. Trimming cost V 5 bases and J 5 bases, with 9 bases left between them. The CDR3 nucleotides read TGTGCCAGCAGTCCGCAAGAGACCGGGGAGCTGTTTTTT. Encoded protein: CASSPQETGELFF.